These T cell receptor beta chains were read from a single sample in a study of shared clonotypes between healthy human individuals. Sequencing was performed with immunoSEQ multiplex PCR; in TCRdb, only in-frame clones are kept and a portion is missing. The table shows approximately 1.9 million clones, with over 85% occurring only once. The sequencing input was naive CD8+ T cells from PBMCs. These receptors were collected from a man aged 18 to 30 in good health. Some clones in this sample may be carry-over from other donors' samples. Both conserved end residues are part of each CDR3. The D gene is left open where the match is weak. Where a row states a size, it is once, few, many or the class of an expanded clone; other rows omit it.

j_gene,v_gene,d_gene,abundance,CDR3aa,CDR3nt
TRBJ2-5,TRBV30,-,-,CAWSAFTGLMETQYF,TGTGCCTGGAGTGCTTTTACAGGCCTGATGGAGACCCAGTACTTC
TRBJ1-4,TRBV30,-,-,CAWTPGFNEKLFF,TGTGCCTGGACCCCAGGGTTTAATGAAAAACTGTTTTTT
TRBJ1-2,TRBV28,-,-,CASSPTGIYGYTF,TGTGCCAGCAGTCCCACAGGGATCTATGGCTACACCTTC
TRBJ2-7,TRBV5-4,TRBD1,once,CASSSRQGAPLGGEQYF,TGTGCCAGCAGCTCCCGACAGGGGGCGCCCCTCGGAGGCGAGCAGTACTTC
TRBJ2-7,TRBV5-1,TRBD2,-,CASRQTGTTSYEQYF,TGCGCCAGCAGACAAACCGGGACTACCTCCTACGAGCAGTACTTC
TRBJ2-5,TRBV25-1,TRBD1,-,CASSVGQGAETQYF,TGTGCCAGCAGCGTGGGACAGGGGGCTGAGACCCAGTACTTC
TRBJ2-1,TRBV27,-,-,CASSLGTGTLNEQFF,TGTGCCAGCAGTTTAGGGACGGGCACCCTCAATGAGCAGTTCTTC
TRBJ2-1,TRBV9,-,-,CASSVEGYNEQFF,TGTGCCAGCAGCGTAGAAGGTTACAATGAGCAGTTCTTC
TRBJ2-5,TRBV15,-,-,CATSREGWQETQYF,TGTGCCACCAGCAGAGAGGGTTGGCAAGAGACCCAGTACTTC
TRBJ2-1,TRBV4-3,TRBD2,-,CASSQDSAGVVDEQFF,TGCGCCAGCAGCCAAGATTCGGCGGGAGTGGTCGATGAGCAGTTCTTC
TRBJ1-2,TRBV7-9,-,-,CASSSGPPYGYTF,TGTGCCAGCAGCTCGGGCCCTCCCTATGGCTACACCTTC
TRBJ2-7,TRBV28,TRBD1,-,CASAFPGTEYEQYF,TGTGCCAGCGCCTTTCCCGGGACAGAATACGAGCAGTACTTC
TRBJ2-2,TRBV29-1,-,-,CSVSGYAGELFF,TGCAGCGTTTCAGGGTACGCCGGGGAGCTGTTTTTT
TRBJ1-3,TRBV19,-,once,CASSMAGPGNTIYF,TGTGCCAGTAGTATGGCCGGCCCCGGAAACACCATATATTTT
TRBJ1-3,TRBV7-9,-,-,CASSRGLGNTIYF,TGTGCCAGCAGCCGGGGACTTGGAAACACCATATATTTT
TRBJ2-3,TRBV7-2,-,-,CASSFIGTGPLFFTDTQYF,TGTGCCAGCAGTTTTATCGGGACGGGACCCTTGTTCTTCACAGATACGCAGTATTTT
TRBJ2-1,TRBV7-9,-,once,CASRRLGDNEQFF,TGTGCCAGCAGACGGCTAGGGGACAATGAGCAGTTCTTC
TRBJ2-7,TRBV14,-,-,CASSQDGVVPYEQYF,TGTGCCAGCAGCCAAGACGGGGTAGTGCCCTACGAGCAGTACTTC
TRBJ1-1,TRBV19,-,-,CASRARVNTEAFF,TGTGCCAGTAGGGCCAGGGTGAACACTGAAGCTTTCTTT
TRBJ1-3,TRBV28,-,-,CASSLFETGSSGNTIYF,TGTGCCAGCAGTTTATTCGAGACAGGCAGCTCTGGAAACACCATATATTTT
TRBJ2-3,TRBV7-8,TRBD1,-,CASSLEGASTDTQYF,TGTGCCAGCAGCTTAGAGGGGGCGAGCACAGATACGCAGTATTTT
TRBJ1-2,TRBV9,-,-,CASSVDPGQTNYGYTF,TGTGCCAGCAGCGTAGATCCCGGACAGACGAACTATGGCTACACCTTC
TRBJ2-1,TRBV2,TRBD1,-,CATLRRTGLVDEQFF,TGTGCCACCCTAAGAAGGACAGGCTTGGTCGATGAGCAGTTCTTC
TRBJ2-3,TRBV28,-,-,CASSLVQGGPDTQYF,TGTGCCAGCAGTTTAGTGCAGGGAGGTCCAGATACGCAGTATTTT
TRBJ2-7,TRBV5-4,TRBD2,-,CASSKSGLAGHEQYF,TGTGCCAGCAGCAAATCGGGACTAGCGGGACACGAGCAGTACTTC
TRBJ2-2,TRBV19,-,-,CASSGRTGELFF,TGTGCCAGTAGTGGGAGGACCGGGGAGCTGTTTTTT
TRBJ2-7,TRBV28,-,-,CASSPRGAGDYEQYF,TGTGCCAGCAGCCCCAGAGGGGCAGGAGACTACGAGCAGTACTTC
TRBJ1-1,TRBV7-8,-,-,CASRTTGGAYTEAFF,TGTGCCAGCAGAACCACGGGTGGAGCGTACACTGAAGCTTTCTTT
TRBJ2-7,TRBV28,-,once,CASKLDGAYEQYF,TGTGCCAGCAAACTGGACGGAGCCTACGAGCAGTACTTC
TRBJ2-2,TRBV9,TRBD2,-,CASSSGLAGVSGELFF,TGTGCCAGCAGCTCTGGACTAGCGGGAGTTTCCGGGGAGCTGTTTTTT
TRBJ1-1,TRBV5-1,-,-,CASSWRLNRSIEAFF,TGCGCCAGCAGCTGGAGGTTGAACAGGTCGATTGAAGCTTTCTTT
TRBJ2-1,TRBV4-2,-,-,CASSQAYGVSSYNEQFF,TGTGCCAGCAGCCAAGCGTACGGGGTCAGCTCCTACAATGAGCAGTTCTTC
TRBJ2-3,TRBV6-4,-,-,CARWDTDTQYF,TGTGCCAGATGGGACACAGATACGCAGTATTTT
TRBJ1-1,TRBV27,-,-,CASSYTGNTEAFF,TGTGCCAGCAGTTACACAGGGAACACTGAAGCTTTCTTT
TRBJ2-3,TRBV28,-,-,CASSLTGWSTDTQYF,TGTGCCAGCAGTTTAACAGGGTGGAGCACAGATACGCAGTATTTT
TRBJ2-1,TRBV4-3,TRBD1,once,CASSSRQGDNNEQFF,TGCGCCAGCAGCTCCCGACAGGGGGACAATAATGAGCAGTTCTTC
TRBJ2-7,TRBV5-1,TRBD2,-,CASSGRTSGSSTYEQYF,TGCGCCAGCAGCGGAAGGACTAGCGGGAGTTCCACCTACGAGCAGTACTTC
TRBJ1-1,TRBV10-3,-,-,CAISDWSEAFF,TGTGCCATCAGTGATTGGTCTGAAGCTTTCTTT
TRBJ2-7,TRBV2,-,-,CASSEPSSYEQYF,TGTGCCAGCAGTGAGCCTAGCTCCTACGAGCAGTACTTC
TRBJ2-1,TRBV28,TRBD2,once,CASSLGTSGTLYNEQFF,TGTGCCAGCAGTTTAGGGACTAGCGGGACGTTATACAATGAGCAGTTCTTC
TRBJ2-7,TRBV5-4,-,-,CASSSRDTGNEQYF,TGTGCCAGCAGCTCGAGGGACACGGGAAACGAGCAGTACTTC
TRBJ2-3,TRBV14,-,-,CASSQIGDTQYF,TGTGCCAGCAGCCAAATTGGAGATACGCAGTATTTT
TRBJ1-5,TRBV5-5,-,few,CASSRTERSNQPQHF,TGTGCCAGCAGCCGAACAGAACGTAGCAATCAGCCCCAGCATTTT
TRBJ2-4,TRBV27,TRBD1,once,CASRQGTGGANIQYF,TGTGCCAGCAGGCAAGGGACAGGGGGCGCGAACATTCAGTACTTC
TRBJ1-1,TRBV2,-,-,CASSRGAGMNTEAFF,TGTGCCAGCAGCCGGGGGGCGGGCATGAACACTGAAGCTTTCTTT
TRBJ2-7,TRBV11-1,TRBD1,-,CASSLNQGARREQYF,TGTGCCAGCAGCTTAAACCAGGGGGCGAGGCGCGAGCAGTACTTC
TRBJ2-7,TRBV27,TRBD1,-,CASSLRTGYYEQYF,TGTGCCAGCAGTTTACGGACAGGGTACTACGAGCAGTACTTC
TRBJ2-7,TRBV9,-,-,CASSVGQGGHEQYF,TGTGCCAGCAGCGTAGGACAGGGAGGCCACGAGCAGTACTTC
TRBJ2-2,TRBV7-6,TRBD2,-,CASSLLAGGNTGELFF,TGTGCCAGCAGCTTACTAGCGGGGGGGAACACCGGGGAGCTGTTTTTT
TRBJ2-7,TRBV27,-,-,CASSLFLEQYF,TGTGCCAGCAGTTTATTCCTCGAGCAGTACTTC
TRBJ1-1,TRBV27,-,-,CASSFAANTEAFF,TGTGCCAGCAGTTTTGCGGCGAACACTGAAGCTTTCTTT
TRBJ1-2,TRBV5-5,-,-,CASSQATWTNYGYTF,TGTGCCAGCAGTCAGGCCACTTGGACTAACTATGGCTACACCTTC